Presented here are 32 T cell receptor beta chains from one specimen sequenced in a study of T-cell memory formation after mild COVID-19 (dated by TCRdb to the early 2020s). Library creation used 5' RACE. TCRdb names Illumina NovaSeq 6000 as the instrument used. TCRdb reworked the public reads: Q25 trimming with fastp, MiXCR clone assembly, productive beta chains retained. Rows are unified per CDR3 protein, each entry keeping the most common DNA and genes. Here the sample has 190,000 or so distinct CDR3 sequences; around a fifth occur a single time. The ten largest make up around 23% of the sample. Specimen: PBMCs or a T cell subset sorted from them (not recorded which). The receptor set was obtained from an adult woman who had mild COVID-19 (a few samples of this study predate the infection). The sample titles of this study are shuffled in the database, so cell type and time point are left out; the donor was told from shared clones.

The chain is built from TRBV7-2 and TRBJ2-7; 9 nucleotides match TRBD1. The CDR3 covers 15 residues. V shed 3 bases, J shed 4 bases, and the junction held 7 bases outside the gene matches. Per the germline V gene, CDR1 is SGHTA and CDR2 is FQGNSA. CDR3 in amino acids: CASSFSGDRAYEQYF. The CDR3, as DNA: TGTGCCAGCAGCTTCTCTGGGGACAGGGCTTACGAGCAGTACTTC.

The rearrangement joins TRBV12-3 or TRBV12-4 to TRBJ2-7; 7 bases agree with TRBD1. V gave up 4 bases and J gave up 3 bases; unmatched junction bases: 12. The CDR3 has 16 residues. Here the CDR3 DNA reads TGTGCCAGCAGTTCCCTAGACGACAGGGACGGCTACGAGCAGTACTTC. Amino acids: CASSSLDDRDGYEQYF.

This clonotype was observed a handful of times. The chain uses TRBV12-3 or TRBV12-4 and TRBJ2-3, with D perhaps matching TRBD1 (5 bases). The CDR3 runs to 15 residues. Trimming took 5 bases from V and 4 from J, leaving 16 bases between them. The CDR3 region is CASSQGAEFADTQYF. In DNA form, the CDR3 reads TGTGCCAGCAGTCAGGGCGCGGAGTTTGCAGATACGCAGTATTTT.

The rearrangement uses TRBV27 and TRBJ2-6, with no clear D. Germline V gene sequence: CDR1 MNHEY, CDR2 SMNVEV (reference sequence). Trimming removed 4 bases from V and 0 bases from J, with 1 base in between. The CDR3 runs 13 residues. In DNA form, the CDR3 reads TGTGCCAGCAGTTACTCTGGGGCCAACGTCCTGACTTTC. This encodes CASSYSGANVLTF.

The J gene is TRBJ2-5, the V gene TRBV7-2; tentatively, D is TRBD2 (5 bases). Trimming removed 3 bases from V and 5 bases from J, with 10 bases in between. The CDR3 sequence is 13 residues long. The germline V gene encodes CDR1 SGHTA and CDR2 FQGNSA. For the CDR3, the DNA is TGTGCCAGCAGCTTTAGGCGGAGGGAGACCCAGTACTTC. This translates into CASSFRRRETQYF.

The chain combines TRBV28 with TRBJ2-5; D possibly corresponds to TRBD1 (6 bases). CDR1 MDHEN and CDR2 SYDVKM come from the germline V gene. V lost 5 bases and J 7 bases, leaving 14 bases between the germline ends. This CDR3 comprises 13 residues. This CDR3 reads CASSKSTGLTQYF. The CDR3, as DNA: TGTGCCAGCAGTAAATCAACAGGGTTGACCCAGTACTTC.

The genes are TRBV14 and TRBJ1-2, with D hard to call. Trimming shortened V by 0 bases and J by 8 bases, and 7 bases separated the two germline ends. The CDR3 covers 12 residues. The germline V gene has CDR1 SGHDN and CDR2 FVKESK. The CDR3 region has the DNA TGTGCCAGCAGCCAAGATCTAGCCGGCTACACCTTC. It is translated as CASSQDLAGYTF.

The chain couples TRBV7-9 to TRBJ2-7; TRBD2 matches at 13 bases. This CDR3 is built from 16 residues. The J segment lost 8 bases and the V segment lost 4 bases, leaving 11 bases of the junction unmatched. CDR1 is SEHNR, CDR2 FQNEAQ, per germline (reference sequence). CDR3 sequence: CASSSGLAGVLIKQYF. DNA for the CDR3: TGTGCCAGCAGCTCTGGACTAGCGGGGGTCCTGATCAAGCAGTACTTC.

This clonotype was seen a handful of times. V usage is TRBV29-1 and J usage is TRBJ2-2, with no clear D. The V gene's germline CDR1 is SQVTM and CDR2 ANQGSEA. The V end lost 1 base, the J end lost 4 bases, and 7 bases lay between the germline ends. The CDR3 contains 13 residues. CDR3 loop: CSVEASGTGELFF. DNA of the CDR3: TGCAGCGTTGAAGCGAGTGGCACCGGGGAGCTGTTTTTT.

The CDR3 sequence: CASHPGLAGTYEQYF. The CDR3 bases are TGTGCCAGCCATCCCGGACTAGCGGGAACCTACGAGCAGTACTTC. The V gene is TRBV7-6, the J gene TRBJ2-7; 12 bases align to TRBD2. Per germline, CDR1 SGHVS and CDR2 FNYEAQ. The CDR3 contains 15 residues. Losses at the gene ends were 8 bases for V and 2 bases for J; bases not matched to a gene: 7. The variable domain in full, with the rest retrieved from reference TRBV7-6 and TRBJ2-7, is GAGVSQSPRYKVTKRGQDVALRCDPISGHVSLYWYRQALGQGPEFLTYFNYEAQQDKSGLPNDRFSAERPEGSISTLTIQRTEQRDSAMYRCASHPGLAGTYEQYFGPGTRLTVT.

This CDR3 reads CASSPYGQGDTEAFF. For the CDR3, the DNA is TGTGCCAGCAGCCCCTACGGACAGGGCGACACTGAAGCTTTCTTT. The chain uses TRBV9 and TRBJ1-1; TRBD1 aligns across 8 bases. This CDR3 is built from 15 residues. After removal of 4 bases from V and 3 bases from J, the junction contained 8 bases not matched to a gene. Germline CDR1 SGDLS, CDR2 YYNGEE.

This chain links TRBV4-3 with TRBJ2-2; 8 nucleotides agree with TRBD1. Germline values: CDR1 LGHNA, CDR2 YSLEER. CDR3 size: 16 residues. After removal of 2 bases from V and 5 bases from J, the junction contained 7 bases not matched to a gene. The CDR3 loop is CASSQQGAAGTGELFF. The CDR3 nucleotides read TGCGCCAGCAGCCAACAGGGGGCGGCGGGAACCGGGGAGCTGTTTTTT.

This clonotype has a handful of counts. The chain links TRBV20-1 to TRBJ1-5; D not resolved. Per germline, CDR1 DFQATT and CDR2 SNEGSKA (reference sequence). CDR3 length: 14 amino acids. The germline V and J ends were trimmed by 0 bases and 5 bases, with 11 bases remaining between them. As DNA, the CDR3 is TGCAGTGCTAGAGATCCGAGGGAGGATCAGCCCCAGCATTTT. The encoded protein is CSARDPREDQPQHF.

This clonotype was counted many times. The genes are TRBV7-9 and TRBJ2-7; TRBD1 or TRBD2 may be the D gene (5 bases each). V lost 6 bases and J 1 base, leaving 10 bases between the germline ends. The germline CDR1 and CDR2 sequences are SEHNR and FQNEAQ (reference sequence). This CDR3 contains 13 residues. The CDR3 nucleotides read TGTGCCAGCAGAAGGGACGGGTCCTACGAGCAGTACTTC. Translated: CASRRDGSYEQYF.

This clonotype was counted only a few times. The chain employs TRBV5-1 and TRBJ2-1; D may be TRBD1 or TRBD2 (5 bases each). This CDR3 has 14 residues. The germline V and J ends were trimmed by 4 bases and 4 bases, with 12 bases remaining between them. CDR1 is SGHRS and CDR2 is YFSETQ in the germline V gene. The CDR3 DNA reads TGCGCCAGCAGCCCATGGGACGGGTACAATGAGCAGTTCTTC. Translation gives CASSPWDGYNEQFF.

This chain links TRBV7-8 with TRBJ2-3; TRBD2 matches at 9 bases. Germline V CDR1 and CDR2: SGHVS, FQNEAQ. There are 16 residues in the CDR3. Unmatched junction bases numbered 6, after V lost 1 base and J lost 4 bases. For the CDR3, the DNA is TGTGCCAGCAGCTTAGAAGCGGGGGGTATAGCAGATACGCAGTATTTT. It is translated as CASSLEAGGIADTQYF.

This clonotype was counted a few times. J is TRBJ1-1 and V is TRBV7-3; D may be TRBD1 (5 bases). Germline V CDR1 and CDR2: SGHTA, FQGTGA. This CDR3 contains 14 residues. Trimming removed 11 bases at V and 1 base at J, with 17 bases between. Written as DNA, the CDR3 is TGTGCCTCCTCATGGTTCGGGGGGAACACTGAAGCTTTCTTT. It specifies CASSWFGGNTEAFF.

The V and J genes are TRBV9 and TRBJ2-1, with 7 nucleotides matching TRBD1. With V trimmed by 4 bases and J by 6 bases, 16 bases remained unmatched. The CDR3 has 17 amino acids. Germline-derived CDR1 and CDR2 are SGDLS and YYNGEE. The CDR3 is CASSPPVDRDWANEQFF. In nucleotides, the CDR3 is TGTGCCAGCAGCCCGCCAGTAGACAGGGATTGGGCCAATGAGCAGTTCTTC.

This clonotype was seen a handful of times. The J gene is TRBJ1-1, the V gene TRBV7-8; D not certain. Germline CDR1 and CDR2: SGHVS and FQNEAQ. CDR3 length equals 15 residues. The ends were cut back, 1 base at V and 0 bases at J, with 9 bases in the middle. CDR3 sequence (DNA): TGTGCCAGCAGCTTAGTCCCAGGCCTGAACACTGAAGCTTTCTTT. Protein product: CASSLVPGLNTEAFF. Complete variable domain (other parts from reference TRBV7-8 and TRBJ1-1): GAGVSQSPRYKVAKRGQDVALRCDPISGHVSLFWYQQALGQGPEFLTYFQNEAQLDKSGLPSDRFFAERPEGSVSTLKIQRTQQEDSAVYLCASSLVPGLNTEAFFGQGTRLTVV.

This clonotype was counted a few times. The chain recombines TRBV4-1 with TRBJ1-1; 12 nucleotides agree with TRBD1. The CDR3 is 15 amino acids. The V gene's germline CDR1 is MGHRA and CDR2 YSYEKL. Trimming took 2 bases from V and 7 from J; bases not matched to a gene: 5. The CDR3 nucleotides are TGCGCCAGCAGCCAACCGGGACAGGGGGCTTATGAAGCTTTCTTT. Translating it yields CASSQPGQGAYEAFF.

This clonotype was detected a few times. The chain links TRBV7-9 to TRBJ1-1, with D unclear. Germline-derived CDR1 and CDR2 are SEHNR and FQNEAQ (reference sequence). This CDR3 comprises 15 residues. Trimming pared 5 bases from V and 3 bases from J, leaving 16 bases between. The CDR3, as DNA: TGTGCCAGCAGCCCCCGGGGAGAGATTTACACTGAAGCTTTCTTT. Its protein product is CASSPRGEIYTEAFF.

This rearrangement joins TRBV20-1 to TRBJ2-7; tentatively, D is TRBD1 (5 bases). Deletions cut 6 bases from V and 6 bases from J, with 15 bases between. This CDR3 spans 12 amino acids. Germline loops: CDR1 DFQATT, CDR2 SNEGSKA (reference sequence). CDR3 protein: CSADVGDGEQYF. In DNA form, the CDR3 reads TGCAGTGCCGATGTAGGGGATGGCGAGCAGTACTTC.

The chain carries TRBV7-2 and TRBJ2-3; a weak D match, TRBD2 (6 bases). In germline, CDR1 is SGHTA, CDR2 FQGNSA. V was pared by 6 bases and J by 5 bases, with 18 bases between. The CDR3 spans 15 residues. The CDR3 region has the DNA TGTGCCAGCAGTCTGGCGACTAGTGGGGTAGATACGCAGTATTTT. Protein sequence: CASSLATSGVDTQYF.

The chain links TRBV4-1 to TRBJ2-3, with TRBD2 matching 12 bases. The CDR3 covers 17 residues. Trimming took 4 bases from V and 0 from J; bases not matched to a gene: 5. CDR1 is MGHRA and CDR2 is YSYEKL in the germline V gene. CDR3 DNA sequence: TGCGCCAGCAGCCCTACTAGCGGGGGGCTTAGCACAGATACGCAGTATTTT. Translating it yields CASSPTSGGLSTDTQYF.

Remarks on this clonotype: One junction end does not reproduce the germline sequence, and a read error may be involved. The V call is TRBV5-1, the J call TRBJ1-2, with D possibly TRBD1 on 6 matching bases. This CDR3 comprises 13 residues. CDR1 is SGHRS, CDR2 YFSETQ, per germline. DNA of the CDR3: TGTGCCAGCAGCTTAGAACAGGGATATGGCTACACCTTC. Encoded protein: CASSLEQGYGYTF.

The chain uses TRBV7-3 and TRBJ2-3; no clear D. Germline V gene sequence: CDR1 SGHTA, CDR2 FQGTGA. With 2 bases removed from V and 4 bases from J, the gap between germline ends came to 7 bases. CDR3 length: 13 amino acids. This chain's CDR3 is CASSLGPSDTQYF. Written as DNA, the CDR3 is TGTGCCAGCAGCTTAGGACCCTCAGATACGCAGTATTTT.

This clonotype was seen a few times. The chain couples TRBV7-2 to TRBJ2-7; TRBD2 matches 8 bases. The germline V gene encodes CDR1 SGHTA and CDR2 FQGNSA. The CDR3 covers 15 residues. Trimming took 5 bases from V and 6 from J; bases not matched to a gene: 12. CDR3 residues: CASSTPGLEGSEQYF. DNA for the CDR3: TGTGCCAGCAGCACCCCGGGACTAGAGGGGAGCGAGCAGTACTTC.

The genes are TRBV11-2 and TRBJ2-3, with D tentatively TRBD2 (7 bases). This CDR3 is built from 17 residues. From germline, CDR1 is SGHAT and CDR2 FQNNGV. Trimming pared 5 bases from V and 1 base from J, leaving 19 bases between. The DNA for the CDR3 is TGTGCCAGCAGCAAAAACGGGGGCGGGGGTGGCACAGATACGCAGTATTTT. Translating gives CASSKNGGGGGTDTQYF.

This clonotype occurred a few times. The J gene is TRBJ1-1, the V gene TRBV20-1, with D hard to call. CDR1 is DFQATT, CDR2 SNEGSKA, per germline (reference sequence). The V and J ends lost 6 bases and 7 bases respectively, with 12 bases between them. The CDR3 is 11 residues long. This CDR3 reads CSACGLSEAFF. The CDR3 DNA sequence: TGCAGTGCATGCGGCTTGAGTGAAGCTTTCTTT.

CDR3 in DNA: TGTGCCAGCAGCTTCGTAGCGGGGCAAGAGACCCAGTACTTC. Amino acid sequence: CASSFVAGQETQYF. This sequence joins TRBV7-9 and TRBJ2-5, with 8 bases that match TRBD2. There are 14 residues in the CDR3. The V segment lost 3 bases and the J segment 2 bases; nucleotides outside the gene matches: 2. Looked up from germline, CDR1 is SEHNR and CDR2 is FQNEAQ (reference sequence).

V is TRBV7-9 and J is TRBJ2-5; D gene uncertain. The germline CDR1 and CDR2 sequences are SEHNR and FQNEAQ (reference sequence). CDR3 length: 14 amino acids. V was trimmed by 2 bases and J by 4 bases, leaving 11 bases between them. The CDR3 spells CASSLSERLETQYF. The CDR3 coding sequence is TGTGCCAGCAGCTTAAGCGAGAGGCTAGAGACCCAGTACTTC.

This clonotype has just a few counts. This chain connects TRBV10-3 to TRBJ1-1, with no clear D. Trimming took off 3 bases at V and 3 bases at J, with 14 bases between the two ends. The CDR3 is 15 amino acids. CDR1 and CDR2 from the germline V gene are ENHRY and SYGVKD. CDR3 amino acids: CAISESLGADTEAFF. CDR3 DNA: TGTGCCATCAGTGAAAGTTTGGGAGCCGACACTGAAGCTTTCTTT.